Detailed here is one TCR beta chain. Its target is not known. Each cDNA molecule carried a unique molecular identifier. TCRdb itself ran the 5' RACE reads through MiXCR, one entry per CDR3 protein. The data hold about 55,000 distinct CDR3 sequences, with around an eighth observed a single time. This specimen belongs to a study of early T cells in non-severe SARS-CoV-2 infection. Study in general: Sequencing of bulk RNA from unsorted whole blood was done, without chain pairing. Regarding the study as a whole: Lookups in VDJdb leaned toward anti-spike CD8 responses and missed private and CD4 specificities.

This TCR was recovered from an adult who was a healthcare worker with PCR-confirmed SARS-CoV-2 infection or an uninfected control (not recorded which). The material sequenced was whole blood.

CDR3 nucleotide sequence: TGTGCCAGCAGGGGGGGACTAGCGAATCAAGAGACCCAGTACTTC. Protein: CASRGGLANQETQYF. The rearrangement uses TRBV5-4 and TRBJ2-5; 10 bases map to TRBD2. The germline gives CDR1 SGHNT, CDR2 YYREEE (reference sequence). This CDR3 contains 15 residues. V trimming: 5 bases; J trimming: 2 bases; junction bases outside the gene matches: 6.